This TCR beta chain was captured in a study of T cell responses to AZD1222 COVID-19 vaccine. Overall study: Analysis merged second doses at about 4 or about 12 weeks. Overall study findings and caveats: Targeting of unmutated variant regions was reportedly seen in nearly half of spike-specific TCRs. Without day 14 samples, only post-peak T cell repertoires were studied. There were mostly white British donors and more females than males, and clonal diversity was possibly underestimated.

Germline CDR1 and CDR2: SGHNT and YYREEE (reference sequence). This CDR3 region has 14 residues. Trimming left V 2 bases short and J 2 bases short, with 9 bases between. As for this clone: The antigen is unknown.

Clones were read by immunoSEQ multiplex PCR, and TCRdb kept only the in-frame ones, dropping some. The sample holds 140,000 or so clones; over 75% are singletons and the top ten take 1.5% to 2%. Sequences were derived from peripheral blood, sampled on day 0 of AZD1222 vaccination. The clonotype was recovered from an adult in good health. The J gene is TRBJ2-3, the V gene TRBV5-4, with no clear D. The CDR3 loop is CASSFRPPTDTQYF. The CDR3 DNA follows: TGTGCCAGCAGCTTCAGGCCCCCCACAGATACGCAGTATTTT.